A single sample is the source of the 28 T cell receptor beta chains below, sequenced in a study of blood T cell repertoires in COVID-19. The table came from immunoSEQ multiplex PCR; TCRdb's copy has only in-frame clones and leaves some out. The repertoire includes approximately 270,000 clones, approximately 85% of them detected once, and 1.5% to 2% sits in the top ten. Sequenced input: PBMCs or T cells enriched from blood (not recorded which). Source of these receptors: a woman aged 45-60 years who had recovered from COVID-19.

The table lists this clone with a count of one. V and J are TRBV30 and TRBJ1-1; no clear D. Germline-derived CDR1 and CDR2 are GTSNPN and SVGIG (reference sequence). The germline V and J ends were trimmed by 8 bases and 1 base, with 11 bases remaining between them. The CDR3 is 12 residues long. The CDR3 loop is CARTRANTEAFF. In DNA form, the CDR3 reads TGTGCCCGGACCCGAGCGAACACTGAAGCTTTCTTT.

The chain's CDR3 is CASSVLQGSSYGYTF. CDR3 in DNA: TGTGCCAGCAGTGTGTTACAGGGATCTTCCTATGGCTACACCTTC. The chain has TRBV28 and TRBJ1-2; perhaps TRBD1 as D (6 bases). The CDR3 is 15 residues long. The V end was cut by 5 bases, the J end by 4 bases, with 17 bases between. From germline, CDR1 is MDHEN and CDR2 SYDVKM.

The chain joins TRBV6-1 to TRBJ1-3, with D hard to call. The CDR3 runs to 15 residues. The germline V and J ends were trimmed by 3 bases and 0 bases, with 9 bases remaining between them. Germline V gene lookup returns CDR1 MNHNS and CDR2 SASEGT. The chain's CDR3 is CASSDNAFSGNTIYF. DNA of the CDR3: TGTGCCAGCAGTGACAACGCGTTCTCTGGAAACACCATATATTTT.

In its sample, this clone was seen once. The junction departs from germline at one end; a sequencing error may be responsible. The chain couples TRBV7-7 to TRBJ1-6; possible D gene TRBD1, 5 bases. Per the germline V gene, CDR1 is SSHAT and CDR2 is FNYEAQ (reference sequence). CDR3 length equals 14 residues. The CDR3 sequence: CASSLSPQGSPLHF. The CDR3 DNA reads as TGTGCTAGCAGCCTTTCCCCCCAGGGTTCACCCCTCCACTTT.

The chain has TRBV5-1 and TRBJ2-2, with D perhaps TRBD1 (5 bases). Germline V CDR1 and CDR2: SGHRS, YFSETQ. The V end was cut by 3 bases, the J end by 2 bases, with 8 bases between. This CDR3 is 14 amino acids long. CDR3 sequence reads: CASSSTVNTGELFF. The CDR3 DNA sequence: TGCGCCAGCAGCTCGACAGTTAACACCGGGGAGCTGTTTTTT.

A few counts support this clone. J is TRBJ2-1 and V is TRBV9, with 9 bases identical to TRBD1. V lost 3 bases and J lost 9; bases outside the gene matches: 10. The CDR3 extends over 15 amino acids. The germline V gene encodes CDR1 SGDLS and CDR2 YYNGEE. This CDR3 is CASSAQQGALGEQFF. The CDR3 DNA sequence: TGTGCCAGCAGCGCCCAACAGGGGGCCCTAGGTGAGCAGTTCTTC. The whole variable domain, filled in from reference TRBV9 and TRBJ2-1, reads DSGVTQTPKHLITATGQRVTLRCSPRSGDLSVYWYQQSLDQGLQFLIQYYNGEERAKGNILERFSAQQFPDLHSELNLSSLELGDSALYFCASSAQQGALGEQFFGPGTRLTVL.

The chain recombines TRBV4-2 with TRBJ1-5; 10 nucleotides line up with TRBD1. The CDR3 runs to 15 residues. V trimming: 6 bases; J trimming: 5 bases; junction bases outside the gene matches: 7. Germline loops: CDR1 LGHNA, CDR2 YNFKEQ. CDR3 nucleotides: TGTGCCAGCAGTCAACCCGGGACAGGGGATCAGCCCCAGCATTTT. Translation: CASSQPGTGDQPQHF.

This clone has just one count. This sequence joins TRBV2 and TRBJ2-7, with 11 positions matching TRBD1. This CDR3 spans 15 amino acids. V dropped 8 bases and J dropped 2; count of bases not matched to a gene: 8. CDR1 is SNHLY and CDR2 is FYNNEI in the germline V gene. The DNA for the CDR3 is TGTGCCAGCGACGAGGGACAGGGGGTAACCTACGAGCAGTACTTC. Its protein product is CASDEGQGVTYEQYF.

The V gene is TRBV5-4, the J gene TRBJ2-7, with 8 bases identical to TRBD2. CDR3 length equals 15 residues. After removal of 3 bases from V and 7 bases from J, the junction contained 12 bases not matched to a gene. Per the germline V gene, CDR1 is SGHNT and CDR2 is YYREEE (reference sequence). In DNA, the CDR3 is TGTGCCAGCAGCTCCGGAACGGGAGGGCCGGGGGAGCAGTACTTC. Translation: CASSSGTGGPGEQYF.

This chain connects TRBV25-1 to TRBJ2-5; 9 bases are a match to TRBD2. Germline-derived CDR1 and CDR2 are MGHDK and SYGVNS. The CDR3 contains 15 residues. V lost 0 bases to trimming and J lost 9 bases; unmatched junction nucleotides: 8. The CDR3 sequence is CASSEYGSGRGAQYF. CDR3 coding DNA: TGTGCCAGCAGTGAATATGGTAGCGGGAGAGGGGCCCAGTACTTC.

This chain joins TRBV5-5 and TRBJ1-2, with D possibly being TRBD1 (5 bases). CDR3 size: 13 residues. V was shortened by 1 base and J by 4 bases, with 8 bases between the two germline ends. Germline CDR1 SGHKS, CDR2 YYEKEE (reference sequence). CDR3 protein: CASSLWGGYGYTF. In DNA form, the CDR3 reads TGTGCCAGCAGCTTGTGGGGCGGCTATGGCTACACCTTC.

The chain carries TRBV21-1 and TRBJ2-7; the listed D gene, TRBD1, was not tested against the DNA. TRBV21-1 is flagged as a pseudogene. The CDR3 totals 16 residues. CDR3 bases: TGTGCCAGCAGCGCAAAGATTAGGACACCTACATTCGCTAAGTACTTC. Residues: CASSAKIRTPTFAKYF.

The J gene is TRBJ2-1, the V gene TRBV7-9; D not certain. Germline loops: CDR1 SEHNR, CDR2 FQNEAQ (reference sequence). V lost 5 bases, J lost 7 bases, and 15 bases lay in between. The CDR3 extends over 14 amino acids. CDR3 sequence (DNA): TGTGCCAGCAGCAGGCTGCCTAGTGATAATGAGCAGTTCTTC. This translates into CASSRLPSDNEQFF.

The chain links TRBV27 to TRBJ2-7; tentatively, D is TRBD1 (6 bases). V shed 4 bases and J shed 2 bases, with 15 bases lying between them. This CDR3 contains 15 residues. Germline CDR1 reads MNHEY; CDR2 reads SMNVEV (reference sequence). CDR3 residues: CASSYQGIKTYEQYF. The CDR3 region has the DNA TGTGCCAGCAGTTACCAGGGGATTAAAACCTACGAGCAGTACTTC.

This sequence joins TRBV2 and TRBJ2-1; D is perhaps TRBD2 (6 bases). Germline V gives CDR1 SNHLY, CDR2 FYNNEI. The CDR3 contains 15 residues. Trimming shortened V by 8 bases and J by 0 bases, and 14 bases separated the two germline ends. The CDR3 coding sequence is TGTGCCAGCGGGGCGGACGGGAGCTCCTACAATGAGCAGTTCTTC. Translated: CASGADGSSYNEQFF.

The chain links TRBV6-2 or TRBV6-3 to TRBJ2-7; D possibly corresponds to TRBD1 (6 bases). In germline, CDR1 is MNHEY, CDR2 SVGEGT. This CDR3 contains 15 residues. The ends were cut back, 4 bases at V and 4 bases at J, with 17 bases in the middle. The CDR3 DNA follows: TGTGCCAGCAGTTTCCGACAGGTTTCTAAGTACGAGCAGTACTTC. It translates to CASSFRQVSKYEQYF.

V and J are TRBV6-5 and TRBJ1-1, with no clear D. The CDR3 is 13 amino acids. The germline CDR1 and CDR2 sequences are MNHEY and SVGAGI. Trimming shortened V by 7 bases and J by 0 bases, and 9 bases separated the two germline ends. The CDR3 coding sequence is TGTGCCAGCATGTTACAGTTGAACACTGAAGCTTTCTTT. Protein: CASMLQLNTEAFF.

The chain has TRBV27 and TRBJ2-1; a possible D gene is TRBD2 (6 bases). The CDR3 has 12 amino acids. The V and J ends lost 5 bases and 8 bases respectively, with 10 bases between them. CDR1 MNHEY and CDR2 SMNVEV come from the germline V gene (reference sequence). In DNA, the CDR3 is TGTGCCAGCAGTGCGGGACGTCATGAGCAGTTCTTC. This codes for CASSAGRHEQFF.

The J gene is TRBJ1-5, the V gene TRBV6-6, with 9 bases fitting TRBD1. The CDR3 is 15 amino acids. Trimming removed 4 bases from V and 4 bases from J; junction bases left unmatched: 5. Germline V CDR1 and CDR2: MNHNY, SVGAGI (reference sequence). This CDR3 reads CASSFGTGNNQPQHF. The CDR3 nucleotides are TGTGCCAGCAGTTTCGGGACAGGGAATAATCAGCCCCAGCATTTT.

V is TRBV28 and J is TRBJ2-1; weak D call: TRBD2 (5 bases). Germline V gene lookup returns CDR1 MDHEN and CDR2 SYDVKM. V lost 2 bases and J lost 4, with 15 bases in between. The CDR3 extends over 16 amino acids. The CDR3, as DNA: TGTGCCAGCAGTTTAAGCGCGGGTGTACAATACAATGAGCAGTTCTTC. This codes for CASSLSAGVQYNEQFF.

The chain is built from TRBV29-1 and TRBJ2-7, with D perhaps TRBD2 (5 bases). The CDR3 covers 14 residues. Looked up from germline, CDR1 is SQVTM and CDR2 is ANQGSEA. Trimming took off 4 bases at V and 7 bases at J, with 20 bases between the two ends. The CDR3 DNA is TGCAGCGTTGTGAGAGGGTGGGAGCCAGGTGAGCAGTACTTC. As protein: CSVVRGWEPGEQYF.

The rearrangement uses TRBV18 and TRBJ2-3, with 9 bases identical to TRBD1. After removal of 3 bases from V and 3 bases from J, the junction contained 4 bases not matched to a gene. The V gene's germline CDR1 is KGHSH and CDR2 LQKENI. The CDR3 is made up of 15 amino acids. CDR3 nucleotide sequence: TGTGCCAGCTCACCCTGGACAGGGGAGACAGATACGCAGTATTTT. It translates to CASSPWTGETDTQYF.

V is TRBV9 and J is TRBJ2-7, with 8 bases aligning to TRBD2. V shed 3 bases and J 7 bases; nucleotides not matched to a gene: 12. There are 15 residues in the CDR3. Germline V gene data show CDR1 as SGDLS and CDR2 as YYNGEE. CDR3 region: CASSAGGAPSPEQYF. The CDR3 DNA reads as TGTGCCAGCAGCGCCGGGGGGGCGCCTAGTCCGGAGCAGTACTTC.

The chain couples TRBV7-9 to TRBJ2-1; 9 nucleotides match TRBD1. The CDR3 extends over 16 amino acids. Germline V lookup: CDR1 SEHNR, CDR2 FQNEAQ (reference sequence). The trim removed 0 bases at V and 4 bases at J, leaving 4 bases unmatched. The CDR3: CASSLATGGHYNEQFF. Written as DNA, the CDR3 is TGTGCCAGCAGCTTAGCGACAGGGGGACATTACAATGAGCAGTTCTTC.

V gene TRBV28 combines with J gene TRBJ2-1; 8 bases are shared with TRBD2. In germline, CDR1 is MDHEN, CDR2 SYDVKM. V gave up 4 bases and J gave up 9 bases; unmatched junction bases: 8. This CDR3 contains 14 residues. This CDR3 is CASSYGRAVGEQFF. The CDR3 bases are TGTGCCAGCAGTTACGGGAGGGCTGTCGGTGAGCAGTTCTTC.

V usage is TRBV5-1 and J usage is TRBJ2-7; TRBD1 matches at 7 bases. V was clipped by 3 bases and J by 1 base; unmatched bases: 4. CDR1 is SGHRS and CDR2 is YFSETQ in the germline V gene. CDR3 size: 14 residues. CDR3 nucleotide sequence: TGCGCCAGCAGCTCGGGACAGATATCCTACGAGCAGTACTTC. Protein: CASSSGQISYEQYF. Using reference TRBV5-1 and TRBJ2-7 for the parts outside the CDR3, the full variable domain is KAGVTQTPRYLIKTRGQQVTLSCSPISGHRSVSWYQQTPGQGLQFLFEYFSETQRNKGNFPGRFSGRQFSNSRSEMNVSTLELGDSALYLCASSSGQISYEQYFGPGTRLTVT.

The chain combines TRBV6-2 or TRBV6-3 with TRBJ2-7; TRBD2 matches 12 bases. V dropped 2 bases and J dropped 2; count of bases not matched to a gene: 10. The CDR3 contains 18 residues. The germline V gene has CDR1 MNHEY and CDR2 SVGEGT. The DNA for the CDR3 is TGTGCCAGCAGTTACCCCCACCGGGGGACTAGCGGGCCCTACGAGCAGTACTTC. It encodes CASSYPHRGTSGPYEQYF.

This clone showed up just a few times. The chain combines TRBV3-1 (or the pseudogene TRBV3-2) with TRBJ1-1, with a weak D call TRBD1 (5 bases). The germline CDR1 and CDR2 sequences are LGHDT and YNNKEL (reference sequence). Trimming removed 3 bases at V and 10 bases at J, with 12 bases between. The CDR3 extends over 12 amino acids. The CDR3 coding sequence is TGTGCCAGCAGCCAGAGCCAGGGTCTAGCTTTCTTT. It translates to CASSQSQGLAFF.